This T cell receptor (beta chain) derives from a study of blood T cells in healthy people across ages. PCR was performed a second time for about 7 to 12 cycles using a sample-barcoded 5' primer and a J-beta primer mix. TCRdb re-derived calls from the 5' RACE reads in MiXCR, one entry per CDR3 protein. The table lists more than 1,000,000 distinct CDR3 sequences, around 25% of them singletons. The sample was also linked to a second study, of T cells of mothers and their children.

This receptor was obtained from a girl aged 2-10 years in good health. The sequenced sample consisted of blood.

This chain's CDR3 is CASSLSRAPGANVLTF. The CDR3 region has the DNA TGTGCCAGCAGTTTAAGCAGGGCGCCTGGGGCCAACGTCCTGACTTTC. The chain employs TRBV27 and TRBJ2-6; D perhaps matches TRBD1 (5 bases). With 2 bases removed from V and 2 bases from J, the gap between germline ends came to 10 bases. Germline CDR1 and CDR2: MNHEY and SMNVEV (reference sequence). The CDR3 runs 16 residues.